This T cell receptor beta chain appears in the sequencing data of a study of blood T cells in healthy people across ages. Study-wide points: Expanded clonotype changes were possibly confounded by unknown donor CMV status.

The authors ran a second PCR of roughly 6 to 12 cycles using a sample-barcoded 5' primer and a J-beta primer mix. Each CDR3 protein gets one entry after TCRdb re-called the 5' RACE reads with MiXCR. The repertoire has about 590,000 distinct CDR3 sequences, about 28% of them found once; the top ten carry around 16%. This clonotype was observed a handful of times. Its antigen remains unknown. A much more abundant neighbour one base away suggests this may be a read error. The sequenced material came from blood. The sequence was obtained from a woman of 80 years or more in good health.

This CDR3 is CASSPLGSQDNEQYF. The DNA of the CDR3 is TGTGCCAGCAGCCCACTAGGGTCTCAAGACAATGAGCAGTACTTC. The chain uses TRBV7-3 and TRBJ2-7; a possible D gene is TRBD2 (5 bases). The V and J ends lost 5 bases and 7 bases respectively, with 21 bases between them. The CDR3 extends over 15 amino acids. Germline loops: CDR1 SGHTA, CDR2 FQGTGA. Complete variable domain (other parts from reference TRBV7-3 and TRBJ2-7): GAGVSQTPSNKVTEKGKYVELRCDPISGHTALYWYRQSLGQGPEFLIYFQGTGAADDSGLPNDRFFAVRPEGSVSTLKIQRTERGDSAVYLCASSPLGSQDNEQYFGPGTRLTVT.